This T cell receptor (beta chain) was captured in a study of blood T cell repertoires in COVID-19. Study background: The samples span acute and convalescent COVID-19 from the United States, Italy and Spain. From T cells, B-cell-depleted T cells, or PBMCs came the material, which was cDNA or gDNA.

Trimming removed 6 bases at V and 3 bases at J, with 17 bases between. Germline V gene sequence: CDR1 MNHNY, CDR2 SVGAGI (reference sequence). This CDR3 region has 15 residues. Original processing methods: Amplification with reference gene primers provided the estimates of nucleated cell counts. TCRdb keeps only in-frame clones here, not all; method: immunoSEQ multiplex PCR. Clone size and V and J calls were adopted from that table, with D and trimming inferred from the DNA. The repertoire holds approximately 280,000 clones, with about nine tenths as singletons. Sequencing was performed on peripheral blood. The chain uses TRBV6-6 and TRBJ1-2, with D hard to call. This TCR was sampled from a man aged 50 to 59 with acute or convalescent COVID-19. The CDR3: CASSLSRGSDYGYTF. The CDR3 DNA is TGTGCCAGCAGCCTCTCCCGGGGTTCGGACTATGGCTACACCTTC.